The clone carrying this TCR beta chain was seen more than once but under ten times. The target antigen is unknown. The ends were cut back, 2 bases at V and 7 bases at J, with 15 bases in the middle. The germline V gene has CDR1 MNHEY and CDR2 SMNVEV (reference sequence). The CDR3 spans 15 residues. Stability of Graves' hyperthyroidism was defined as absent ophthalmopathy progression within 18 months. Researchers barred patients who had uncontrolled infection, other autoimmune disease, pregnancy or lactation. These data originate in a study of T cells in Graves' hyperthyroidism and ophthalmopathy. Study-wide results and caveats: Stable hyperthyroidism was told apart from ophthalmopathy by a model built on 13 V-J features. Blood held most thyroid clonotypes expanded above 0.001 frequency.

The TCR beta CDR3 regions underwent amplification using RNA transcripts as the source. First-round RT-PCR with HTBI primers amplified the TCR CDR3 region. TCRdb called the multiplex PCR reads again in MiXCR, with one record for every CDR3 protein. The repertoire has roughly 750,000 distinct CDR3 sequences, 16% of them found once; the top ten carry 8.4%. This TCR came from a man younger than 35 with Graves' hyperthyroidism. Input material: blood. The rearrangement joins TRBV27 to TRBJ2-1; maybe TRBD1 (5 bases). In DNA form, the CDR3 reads TGTGCCAGCAGTTTAGTTGGACAAATCATGAATGAGCAGTTCTTC. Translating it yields CASSLVGQIMNEQFF.